This entry lists 26 T cell receptor beta chains sequenced from one sample in a study of T cell clonality in common variable immunodeficiency. Produced via immunoSEQ multiplex PCR; TCRdb's table is partial and in-frame only. Recorded here are roughly 70,000 clones, none singletons. The sample consisted of peripheral blood mononuclear cells. The receptors derive from a person between 18 and 69 years old in good health.

This clone was recorded at least ten times. The CDR3 extends 3 residues past the end of the read, so its final part is completed from the germline J gene. This chain uses TRBV7-9 with TRBJ2-2, with 10 positions matching TRBD2. CDR3 size: 13 residues. In germline, CDR1 is SEHNR, CDR2 FQNEAQ (reference sequence). V gave up 3 bases and J gave up 8 bases; unmatched junction bases: 0. The sequenced CDR3 bases are TGTGCCAGCAGCTTGGGACTAGCGGGGGAG. It is translated as CASSLGLAGE. The whole CDR3 protein reads CASSLGLAGELFF.

Ten or more counts support this clone. The missing CDR3 end, 3 residues past where the read stops, is filled in from the germline J gene. The V gene is TRBV7-3, the J gene TRBJ2-1, with D unresolved. Trimming cost V 2 bases and J 6 bases, with 11 bases left between them. Germline assignment: CDR1 SGHTA and CDR2 FQGTGA. CDR3 length: 14 residues. CDR3 bases read: TGTGCCAGCAGCTTAGGTCGAGGTGGCAATGAG. It is translated as CASSLGRGGNE. The complete CDR3 protein is CASSLGRGGNEQFF.

Concerning this clone: The sequence runs out 3 residues before the end of the CDR3; the remainder is reconstructed from the germline J gene. The chain joins TRBV25-1 to TRBJ2-3; a weak D match, TRBD2 (6 bases). The CDR3 runs to 18 residues. The germline V gene encodes CDR1 MGHDK and CDR2 SYGVNS. V lost 0 bases, J lost 1 base, and 17 bases lay in between. The CDR3 loop is CASSEYPSPSARTDTQYF. CDR3 DNA (partial): TGTGCCAGCAGTGAATACCCCTCCCCTAGCGCCCGCACAGATACG.

This clone was counted many times. The read falls 3 residues short of the CDR3 end, and the missing part is taken from the germline J gene. V usage is TRBV5-1 and J usage is TRBJ2-2; TRBD1 matches at 8 bases. The germline V gene encodes CDR1 SGHRS and CDR2 YFSETQ. The CDR3 is 15 residues long. V dropped 5 bases and J dropped 2; count of bases not matched to a gene: 5. This CDR3 is CASRPGQGNTGELFF. Partial CDR3 DNA: TGCGCCAGCAGACCAGGACAGGGAAACACCGGGGAG.

This clone was recorded at least ten times. The CDR3 goes on 3 residues after the read ends, and that part is filled in from the germline J gene. V and J are TRBV2 and TRBJ2-2; D is ambiguous. Trimming removed 6 bases at V and 9 bases at J, with 8 bases between. The CDR3 contains 11 residues. Germline CDR1 and CDR2: SNHLY and FYNNEI. Incomplete CDR3 DNA: TGTGCCAGCAGGAGTGCGAGGGAG. Its protein is CASRSARE. The whole CDR3 is CASRSARELFF.

This clone has at least ten counts. The CDR3 is cut off 3 residues early in the read; its end comes from the germline J gene. The rearrangement links TRBV20-1 to TRBJ1-1, with a weak D call TRBD1 (6 bases). The V and J ends lost 1 base and 0 bases respectively, with 12 bases between them. Germline V gene sequence: CDR1 DFQATT, CDR2 SNEGSKA (reference sequence). CDR3 length: 15 residues. The CDR3 DNA, read in part, is TGCAGTGCTAGAGGGACAGTACTTCTGAACACTGAA. It encodes CSARGTVLLNTE. The entire CDR3 sequence reads CSARGTVLLNTEAFF.

The sample holds many counts of this clone. The read terminates 3 residues ahead of where the CDR3 ends, so the germline J gene completes it. The rearrangement uses TRBV5-1 and TRBJ2-7, with TRBD2 matching 13 bases. Unmatched junction bases numbered 6, after V lost 3 bases and J lost 3 bases. Germline CDR1 reads SGHRS; CDR2 reads YFSETQ. The CDR3 covers 16 residues. Partial CDR3 DNA: TGCGCCAGCAGCTGGGGACTAGCGGGAAAAGGCTACGAG. Protein product: CASSWGLAGKGYE. The whole CDR3 sequence reads CASSWGLAGKGYEQYF.

In this sample, this clone turned up many times. The CDR3 goes on 3 residues after the read ends, and that part is filled in from the germline J gene. The rearrangement uses TRBV11-2 and TRBJ2-7; weak D call: TRBD2 (6 bases). V shed 1 base and J shed 3 bases, with 13 bases lying between them. Germline V gives CDR1 SGHAT, CDR2 FQNNGV. The CDR3 length is 15 residues. CDR3 bases read: TGTGCCAGCAGCTTAGGACTAGGTATAGTCTACGAG. Its translation: CASSLGLGIVYE. The whole CDR3 protein reads CASSLGLGIVYEQYF.

This clone was counted ten times or more. The sequenced fragment ends 3 residues before the CDR3 boundary, so the rest is inferred from the germline J gene. This chain uses TRBV30 with TRBJ1-1; 9 positions match TRBD1. CDR3 length equals 12 residues. CDR1 is GTSNPN, CDR2 SVGIG, per germline (reference sequence). Germline trimming cut 7 bases from V and 5 bases from J; bases unmatched to any gene: 5. CDR3 DNA, as far as it was read: TGTGCCTTCACAGGGGGCCTGACTGAA. This translates into CAFTGGLTE. In full, the CDR3 is CAFTGGLTEAFF.

There are many counts of this clone. The read falls 3 residues short of the CDR3 end, and the missing part is taken from the germline J gene. The chain combines TRBV5-1 with TRBJ2-1; 7 nucleotides align to TRBD2. The V and J ends lost 0 bases and 4 bases, in that order; junction bases with no gene match: 4. CDR3 length: 15 amino acids. CDR1 and CDR2 (germline): SGHRS, YFSETQ. CDR3 sequence reads: CASSLEERGYNEQFF. The CDR3 DNA, read in part, is TGCGCCAGCAGCTTGGAGGAGCGGGGTTACAATGAG.

This clone was seen ten or more times. The read gets to within 3 residues of the CDR3 end, and the germline J gene fills in the rest. V is TRBV20-1 and J is TRBJ2-7; 9 positions agree with TRBD1. The V segment lost 2 bases and the J segment 2 bases; nucleotides outside the gene matches: 7. This CDR3 has 15 residues. CDR1 and CDR2 from the germline V gene are DFQATT and SNEGSKA (reference sequence). CDR3 amino acids: CSARPPGTGTYEQYF. CDR3 DNA, as far as it was read: TGCAGTGCTAGACCGCCGGGGACAGGGACCTACGAG.

This clone was counted at least ten times. The missing CDR3 end, 3 residues past where the read stops, is filled in from the germline J gene. The chain has TRBV7-9 and TRBJ2-5; 14 bases match TRBD2. The CDR3 spans 15 residues. J gave up 5 bases and V 5 bases, and 4 bases lay outside the gene matches. The V gene's germline CDR1 is SEHNR and CDR2 FQNEAQ (reference sequence). Partial CDR3 DNA: TGTGCCAGCAGCCAGGGACTAGCGGGAGCGGAGACC. Translating it yields CASSQGLAGAET. In full, the CDR3 reads CASSQGLAGAETQYF.

This clone was found many times. With the read ending 3 residues before the CDR3 end, the germline J gene is used to fill in that end. V and J are TRBV12-3 or TRBV12-4 and TRBJ2-1; D unclear. V lost 6 bases, J lost 5 bases, and 5 bases lay in between. The CDR3 has 11 amino acids. The part of the CDR3 DNA that was read is TGTGCCAGCAGACTTAACAATGAG. This translates into CASRLNNE. The whole CDR3 region reads CASRLNNEQFF.

CDR3 sequence: CSAQGWSSYNEQFF. The sequenced part of the CDR3 DNA is TGCAGTGCTCAGGGATGGAGCTCCTACAATGAG. The V gene is TRBV20-1, the J gene TRBJ2-1, with TRBD1 as a possible D gene (5 bases). The CDR3 is cut off 3 residues early in the read; its end comes from the germline J gene. The CDR3 length is 14 residues. Trimming cost V 5 bases and J 0 bases, with 11 bases left between them. Per the germline V gene, CDR1 is DFQATT and CDR2 is SNEGSKA (reference sequence).

On this clone itself: From the germline J gene comes the end of the CDR3, since the read stops 3 residues before it. The chain uses TRBV10-3 and TRBJ2-7; possibly TRBD1 for D (6 bases). V lost 6 bases to trimming and J lost 6 bases, with 18 bases between them. CDR1 is ENHRY and CDR2 is SYGVKD in the germline V gene. The CDR3 sequence is 14 residues long. Incomplete CDR3 DNA: TGTGCCATCAGACCCCAGGGGTCTCTGGGCGAG. Translated, it gives CAIRPQGSLGE. The whole CDR3 is CAIRPQGSLGEQYF.

This clone was counted ten times or more. The covered CDR3 bases are TGCGCCAGCAGCCAAGATCCCTCCGACAAGGGCAGAGTTGGAAAA. It encodes CASSQDPSDKGRVGK. The whole CDR3 protein is CASSQDPSDKGRVGKLFF. The chain recombines TRBV4-1 with TRBJ1-4; D gene uncertain. With the read ending 3 residues before the CDR3 end, the germline J gene is used to fill in that end. Per the germline V gene, CDR1 is MGHRA and CDR2 is YSYEKL. Trimming cost V 0 bases and J 10 bases, with 24 bases left between them. This CDR3 contains 18 residues.

The table lists this clone with many counts. The read stops 3 residues short of the end of the CDR3; the missing end is completed from the germline J gene. The V gene is TRBV15, the J gene TRBJ1-1; TRBD1 matches at 8 bases. After removal of 0 bases from V and 7 bases from J, the junction contained 1 base not matched to a gene. The CDR3 is 13 residues long. Germline loops: CDR1 LNHNV, CDR2 YYDKDF (reference sequence). The covered CDR3 bases are TGTGCCACCAGCAGAGAGACAGGGGATGAA. This encodes CATSRETGDE. The CDR3, in full, reads CATSRETGDEAFF.

This clone was counted ten times or more. A junction end diverges from the germline sequence, so it may reflect a read error. The read comes to an end 3 residues before the CDR3 does, leaving the germline J gene to fill in the end. The gene calls are TRBV11-2 and TRBJ1-1; no clear D gene. CDR1 is SGHAT, CDR2 FQNNGV, per germline. This CDR3 contains 15 residues. CDR3 amino acids: CASSLLIDLNPEAFF. The part of the CDR3 DNA that was read is TGTGCCAGCAGCTTATTAATAGATCTGAACCCTGAA.

This clone occurred a few times. Read sequence stops 3 residues before the CDR3 end, and the germline J gene provides the missing end. The rearrangement links TRBV7-3 to TRBJ2-3, with 10 nucleotides matching TRBD2. Looked up from germline, CDR1 is SGHTA and CDR2 is FQGTGA. The CDR3 runs 15 residues. V dropped 3 bases and J dropped 4; count of bases not matched to a gene: 4. This CDR3 is CASSLRAGGPDTQYF. The part of the CDR3 DNA that was read is TGTGCCAGCAGCTTGAGAGCGGGAGGGCCAGATACG.

This clone was observed many times. The CDR3 extends 3 residues past the end of the read, so its final part is completed from the germline J gene. The chain employs TRBV11-2 and TRBJ2-7; possibly TRBD1 for D (8 bases). The length of the CDR3 is 14 residues. V was cut by 3 bases and J by 3 bases, with 12 bases left in between. From germline, CDR1 is SGHAT and CDR2 FQNNGV. Incomplete CDR3 DNA: TGTGCCAGCAGCTTCACAGGGGGGGTCTACGAG. It translates to CASSFTGGVYE. The full CDR3 reads CASSFTGGVYEQYF.

This clone was found many times. The read ends 3 residues early relative to the CDR3; the germline J gene fills the gap. The chain joins TRBV5-1 to TRBJ2-5, with 9 positions matching TRBD1. Germline values: CDR1 SGHRS, CDR2 YFSETQ. The trim removed 4 bases at V and 5 bases at J, leaving 3 bases unmatched. CDR3 length equals 13 residues. The CDR3 bases that were read are TGCGCCAGCAGCGGGGACAGGGCGGAGACC. This encodes CASSGDRAET. The whole CDR3 sequence is CASSGDRAETQYF.

The table lists this clone with many counts. The read comes to an end 3 residues before the CDR3 does, leaving the germline J gene to fill in the end. The V call is TRBV5-1, the J call TRBJ1-6; TRBD1 aligns across 9 bases. This CDR3 region has 15 residues. CDR1 and CDR2 from the germline V gene are SGHRS and YFSETQ. The V and J ends lost 4 bases and 10 bases, in that order; junction bases with no gene match: 9. This chain's CDR3 is CASSPIDRGGSPLHF. The part of the CDR3 DNA that was read is TGCGCCAGCAGCCCCATCGACAGGGGGGGATCACCC.

This clone was counted at least ten times. The read gets to within 3 residues of the CDR3 end, and the germline J gene fills in the rest. This chain links TRBV9 with TRBJ2-5; 12 bases are a match to TRBD2. J lost 3 bases, V lost 3 bases, and 6 bases had no gene match. CDR1 SGDLS and CDR2 YYNGEE come from the germline V gene. The CDR3 contains 16 residues. The CDR3 DNA, read in part, is TGTGCCAGCAGCGCCCCGGGACTAGCGGGCGAAGAGACC. Encoded protein: CASSAPGLAGEET. The full CDR3 is CASSAPGLAGEETQYF.

This clone was detected only a few times. Mismatch with germline at one junction end may stem from a read error. Read coverage stops 3 residues before the CDR3 terminus; the germline J gene supplies the remainder. The same CDR3 can be traced to other DNA sequences in this sample. V usage is TRBV11-2 and J usage is TRBJ1-1, with D hard to call. Germline loops: CDR1 SGHAT, CDR2 FQNNGV. The CDR3 is made up of 14 amino acids. The part of the CDR3 DNA that was read is TGTGCCAGCAGCTTAAGTTACAGCAACACTGAG. Amino acid sequence: CASSLSYSNTE. The CDR3 in its entirety is CASSLSYSNTEAFF. Together with reference TRBV11-2 and TRBJ1-1, the CDR3 gives the full variable domain: EAGVAQSPRYKIIEKRQSVAFWCNPISGHATLYWYQQILGQGPKLLIQFQNNGVVDDSQLPKDRFSAERLKGVDSTLKIQPAKLEDSAVYLCASSLSYSNTEAFFGQGTRLTVV.

This clone was counted at least ten times. With the read ending 3 residues before the CDR3 end, the germline J gene is used to fill in that end. The V and J genes are TRBV28 and TRBJ1-5; 8 bases agree with TRBD1. The J segment lost 6 bases and the V segment lost 6 bases, leaving 10 bases of the junction unmatched. Per the germline V gene, CDR1 is MDHEN and CDR2 is SYDVKM. The CDR3 runs to 15 residues. The CDR3 bases that were read are TGTGCCAGCAGGGCCTTTTCAGGGGGCAGTCAGCCC. Encoded protein: CASRAFSGGSQP. The full CDR3 protein reads CASRAFSGGSQPQHF.

This clone was observed many times. The DNA ends 3 residues before the CDR3 does, and the rest of the CDR3 is filled in from the germline J gene. The chain has TRBV7-9 and TRBJ1-2, with 7 positions matching TRBD1. V dropped 5 bases and J dropped 4; count of bases not matched to a gene: 7. The germline gives CDR1 SEHNR, CDR2 FQNEAQ (reference sequence). The CDR3 sequence is 14 residues long. CDR3 sequence reads: CASSPRQGTYGYTF. The part of the CDR3 DNA that was read is TGTGCCAGCAGCCCAAGACAGGGTACCTATGGC.